Listed below are T cell receptor beta chains from one sample, sequenced in a study of T-cell reconstitution after alpha-beta-depleted transplantation in children. One entry per CDR3 protein results from TCRdb running MiXCR on the PCR reads. The table has some 550,000 distinct CDR3 sequences, under 30% seen once; the top ten hold around an eighth. The sample in question was PBMCs, mostly from graft donor cells, obtained 360 days after TCRalphabeta/CD19-depleted stem cell transplant. Receptors originate from a boy younger than two who had a stem cell transplant for acute myeloid leukemia, so the T cells may come from the graft donor. CDR3s include the opening cysteine and the closing phenylalanine or tryptophan. The D gene is left open where the match is weak. Clone size, where shown, is once, few, many, or a class for clones that have expanded.

d_call	j_call	cdr3_length	v_call	clone_size	cdr3_aa	cdr3_nt
.	TRBJ2-5	15	TRBV4-3	few	CASSQVGLGEETQYF	TGCGCCAGCAGCCAAGTAGGGCTTGGGGAAGAGACCCAGTACTTC
.	TRBJ1-2	14	TRBV4-3	.	CASSQVRGYYGYTF	TGCGCCAGCAGCCAGGTTAGGGGGTACTATGGCTACACCTTC
.	TRBJ2-1	14	TRBV25-1	few	CASSESGYGNEQFF	TGTGCCAGCAGTGAATCGGGGTATGGCAATGAGCAGTTCTTC
.	TRBJ2-5	11	TRBV20-1	.	CSAAPEETQYF	TGCAGTGCTGCACCCGAAGAGACCCAGTACTTC
.	TRBJ2-3	18	TRBV6-5	many	CASSYGKGGVRRTDTQYF	TGTGCCAGCAGTTACGGGAAGGGAGGAGTCAGGAGAACAGATACGCAGTATTTT
.	TRBJ2-7	15	TRBV6-1	few	CASSGSGSSSGEQYF	TGTGCCAGCAGTGGCTCGGGCTCGAGTTCTGGCGAGCAGTACTTC
TRBD2	TRBJ2-5	16	TRBV29-1	once	CSVETSGGADLETQYF	TGCAGCGTTGAGACTAGCGGGGGGGCGGATTTGGAGACCCAGTACTTC
TRBD2	TRBJ2-3	14	TRBV10-3	.	CAISAPGLQLVQYF	TGTGCCATCAGCGCTCCGGGACTACAATTGGTGCAGTATTTT
.	TRBJ1-1	13	TRBV23-1	.	CARQGVGNTEAFF	TGCGCCAGACAGGGAGTAGGGAACACTGAAGCTTTCTTT
.	TRBJ1-2	14	TRBV6-1	.	CASSSGGTASGYTF	TGTGCCAGCAGCTCCGGGGGGACGGCCAGTGGCTACACCTTC
.	TRBJ2-7	13	TRBV12-3/TRBV12-4	many	CASSLQGHYEQYF	TGTGCCAGCAGTTTACAGGGTCACTACGAGCAGTACTTC
.	TRBJ2-7	13	TRBV12-3/TRBV12-4	.	CASSSGVTYEQYF	TGTGCCAGCAGTTCGGGGGTTACCTACGAGCAGTACTTC
.	TRBJ2-1	14	TRBV6-2/TRBV6-3	.	CASRPKRENNEQFF	TGTGCCAGCAGACCCAAAAGGGAAAACAATGAGCAGTTCTTC
.	TRBJ2-6	15	TRBV15	few	CATSRGRTGANVLTF	TGTGCCACCAGCAGGGGACGTACTGGGGCCAACGTCCTGACTTTC
TRBD2	TRBJ2-1	14	TRBV29-1	many	CSVESGLAFDEQFF	TGCAGCGTTGAGTCGGGACTAGCCTTCGATGAGCAGTTCTTC
TRBD1	TRBJ2-1	16	TRBV25-1	many	CASKALGGANANRQFF	TGTGCCAGCAAGGCTTTAGGGGGCGCAAACGCTAATCGGCAGTTCTTC
.	TRBJ2-3	14	TRBV6-2/TRBV6-3	.	CASIGSQLTDTQYF	TGTGCCAGCATTGGGTCACAGTTGACAGATACGCAGTATTTT
.	TRBJ2-3	13	TRBV29-1	many	CSVVGRVTDTQYF	TGCAGCGTTGTGGGCAGGGTCACAGATACGCAGTATTTT
.	TRBJ2-1	17	TRBV5-1	many	CASSFGSGSGSYNEQFF	TGCGCCAGCAGCTTTGGTTCAGGGTCGGGCTCCTACAATGAGCAGTTCTTC
.	TRBJ2-1	15	TRBV7-2	few	CASSLTDYSYNEQFF	TGTGCCAGCAGCTTAACAGACTATTCATACAATGAGCAGTTCTTC
.	TRBJ2-2	13	TRBV29-1	.	CSVDATGIGELFF	TGCAGCGTTGATGCAACAGGGATCGGGGAGCTGTTTTTT
.	TRBJ2-5	13	TRBV15	few	CATSRDHRETQYF	TGTGCCACCAGCAGAGATCATAGAGAGACCCAGTACTTC
.	TRBJ1-2	17	TRBV20-1	.	CSARGGFLGQRTNGYTF	TGCAGTGCTAGAGGGGGGTTTCTTGGTCAAAGAACAAACGGCTACACCTTC
.	TRBJ1-2	12	TRBV29-1	.	CSVDGREYGYTF	TGCAGCGTTGATGGCAGGGAGTATGGCTACACCTTC
TRBD1	TRBJ1-2	14	TRBV6-5	.	CASRMGRGDYGYTF	TGTGCCAGCAGAATGGGCAGGGGGGACTATGGCTACACCTTC
.	TRBJ2-2	14	TRBV9	.	CASSPPPGAGELFF	TGTGCCAGCAGCCCTCCCCCCGGGGCCGGGGAGCTGTTTTTT
.	TRBJ1-1	16	TRBV27	few	CASSLSRPTVNTEAFF	TGTGCCAGCAGTTTATCCCGACCGACGGTGAACACTGAAGCTTTCTTT
TRBD1	TRBJ1-5	15	TRBV24-1	few	CATSVGTDSNQPQHF	TGTGCCACCAGTGTCGGGACAGATAGCAATCAGCCCCAGCATTTT
.	TRBJ2-2	18	TRBV4-3	few	CASSQDAQRQINTGELFF	TGCGCCAGCAGCCAAGATGCGCAAAGACAGATAAACACCGGGGAGCTGTTTTTT
.	TRBJ1-1	12	TRBV5-6	.	CASSWAGTEAFF	TGTGCCAGCAGCTGGGCCGGCACTGAAGCTTTCTTT
TRBD1	TRBJ2-5	16	TRBV20-1	few	CSATPTTPGQEETQYF	TGCAGTGCCACCCCGACTACTCCGGGACAGGAAGAGACCCAGTACTTC
TRBD1	TRBJ2-7	15	TRBV5-1	.	CASSSPSRGQREQYF	TGCGCCAGCAGCTCCCCGTCTAGGGGGCAACGGGAGCAGTACTTC
.	TRBJ1-2	14	TRBV12-3/TRBV12-4	.	CASSRKTGDYGYTF	TGTGCCAGCAGCCGAAAAACAGGAGACTATGGCTACACCTTC
TRBD1	TRBJ2-3	15	TRBV24-1	many	CATSASDRVADTQYF	TGTGCCACCAGTGCTTCCGACAGGGTCGCTGATACGCAGTATTTT
.	TRBJ2-5	13	TRBV7-3	many	CASSQTAGETQYF	TGTGCCAGCAGCCAAACGGCGGGAGAGACCCAGTACTTC
.	TRBJ1-1	15	TRBV28	.	CASSLYGVGGAEAFF	TGTGCCAGCAGTTTATACGGTGTTGGGGGGGCTGAAGCTTTCTTT